The present entry profiles one TCR beta chain with its context. The source of the sample is a study of T cells after yellow fever vaccination. This CDR3 comprises 15 residues. Trimming shortened V by 0 bases and J by 7 bases, and 15 bases separated the two germline ends. The germline V gene has CDR1 MGHRA and CDR2 YSYEKL. TCRdb fed the 5' RACE reads into MiXCR, producing one record per CDR3 protein. The sample lists around 310,000 distinct CDR3 sequences, roughly 8.7% occurring once. Sequenced material: PBMCs, taken on the day of the first yellow fever vaccination. The genes are TRBV4-1 and TRBJ1-2, with TRBD1 as a possible D gene (6 bases). This clonotype was sampled from a man aged 18-30 years who received the YFV17D yellow fever vaccine. CDR3 in DNA: TGCGCCAGCAGCCAAGATTTTGCACAGGGCCGTGGCTACACCTTC. The encoded protein is CASSQDFAQGRGYTF.